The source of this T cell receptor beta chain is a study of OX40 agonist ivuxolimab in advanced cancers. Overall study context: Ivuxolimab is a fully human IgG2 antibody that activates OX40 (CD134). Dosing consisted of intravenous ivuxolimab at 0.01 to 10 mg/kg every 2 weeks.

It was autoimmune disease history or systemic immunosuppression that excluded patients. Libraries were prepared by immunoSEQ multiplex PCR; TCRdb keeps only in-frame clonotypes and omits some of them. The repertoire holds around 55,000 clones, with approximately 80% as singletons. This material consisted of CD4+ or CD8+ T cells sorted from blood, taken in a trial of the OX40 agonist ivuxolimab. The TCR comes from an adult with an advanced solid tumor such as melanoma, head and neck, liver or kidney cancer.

The CDR3, as DNA: TGTGCCAGCAGCTTAGGGCAATGGGGCACAGATACGCAGTATTTT. Translating gives CASSLGQWGTDTQYF. This sequence joins TRBV7-2 and TRBJ2-3; no definite D call. The CDR3 totals 15 residues. The germline V gene has CDR1 SGHTA and CDR2 FQGNSA. With 1 base removed from V and 1 base from J, the gap between germline ends came to 9 bases.